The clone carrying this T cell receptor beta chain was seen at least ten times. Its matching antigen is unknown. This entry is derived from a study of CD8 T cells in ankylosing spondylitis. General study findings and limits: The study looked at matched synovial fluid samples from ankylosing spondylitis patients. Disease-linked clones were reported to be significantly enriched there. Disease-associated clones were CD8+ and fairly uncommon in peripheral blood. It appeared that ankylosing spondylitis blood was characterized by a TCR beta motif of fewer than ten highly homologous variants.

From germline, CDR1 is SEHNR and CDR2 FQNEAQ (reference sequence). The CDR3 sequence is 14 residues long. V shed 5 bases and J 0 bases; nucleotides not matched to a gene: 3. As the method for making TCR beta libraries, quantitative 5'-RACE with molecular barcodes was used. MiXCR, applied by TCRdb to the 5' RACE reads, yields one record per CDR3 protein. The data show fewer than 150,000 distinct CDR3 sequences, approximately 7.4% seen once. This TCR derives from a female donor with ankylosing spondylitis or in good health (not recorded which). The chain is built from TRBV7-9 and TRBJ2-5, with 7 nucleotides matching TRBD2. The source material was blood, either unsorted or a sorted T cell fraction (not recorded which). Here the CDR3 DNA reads TGTGCCAGCAGCCCCGGGACTAACCAAGAGACCCAGTACTTC. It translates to CASSPGTNQETQYF.